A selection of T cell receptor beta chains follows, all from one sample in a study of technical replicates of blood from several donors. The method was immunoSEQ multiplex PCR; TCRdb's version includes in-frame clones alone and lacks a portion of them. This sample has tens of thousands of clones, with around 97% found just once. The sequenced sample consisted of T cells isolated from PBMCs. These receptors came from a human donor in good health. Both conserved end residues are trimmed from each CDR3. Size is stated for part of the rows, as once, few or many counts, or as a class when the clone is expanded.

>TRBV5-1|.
ASRALQGARDTQY
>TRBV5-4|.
ASSLEGLAGVVYQETQY
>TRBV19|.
ASADTGRTTRNEQF
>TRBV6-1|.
ASRMVESTDTQY
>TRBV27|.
ASSGSTDTQY
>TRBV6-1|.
ASSQDRATEAF
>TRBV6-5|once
ASMTGNNQETQY
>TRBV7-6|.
ASSLFRSTSGNTDRHEQF
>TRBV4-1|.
ASSQLDMGQGKPDTQY
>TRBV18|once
ASSQAGLAAHEQY
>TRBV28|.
ASSPGETTNEKLF
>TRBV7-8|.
ASSSTSLADSYNEQF
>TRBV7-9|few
ASSFPWVPGGPYEQF
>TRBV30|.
AWSLGQFNEKLF
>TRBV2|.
ASSWRKQETQY
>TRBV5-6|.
ASSEWLGFGTEAF
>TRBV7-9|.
ASSWGQGNTEAF
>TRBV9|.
ASSAGTGGFRGYT
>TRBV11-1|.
ASSLGTSGSTDTQY
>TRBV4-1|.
ASSQVSSGVGTEAF
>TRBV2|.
ASNGDRGTEAF
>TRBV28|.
ASSSFLLSPYEQY
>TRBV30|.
AWNTGQYEQY
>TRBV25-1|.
ASSGQAGELF
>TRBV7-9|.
ASSLGQDYGYT
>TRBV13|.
ASSYPGQGAYEQY
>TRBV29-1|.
SVDDRDRGRAYEQY
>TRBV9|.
ASTPTPRGREAF
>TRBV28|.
ASSLRGKYYEQY
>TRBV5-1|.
ASSPGPGTVDEKLF
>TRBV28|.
ASSSSAPWTGSRLAKNIQY
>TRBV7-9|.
ASSLSSGRDGYT
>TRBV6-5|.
ASSYSYGQAFYEQY
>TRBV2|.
ASTIRSGKETQY
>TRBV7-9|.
ASSRTGDSNQPQH
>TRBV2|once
ASSEGRLAGLLSYEQY
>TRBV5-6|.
ASSLLVGEYQETQY
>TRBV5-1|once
ASSLAVEHYGYT
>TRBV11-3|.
ASTSGTGDYGYT
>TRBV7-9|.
ASSPGTGSNTEAF